Shown below are 21 T cell receptor beta chains from a single sample sequenced in a study of blood T cells in healthy people across ages. Primers used in a second PCR of about 6 to 12 cycles were a sample-barcoded 5' primer and a J-beta primer mix. TCRdb processed the 5' RACE reads anew with MiXCR; each CDR3 protein has one entry. The sample contains over 600,000 distinct CDR3 sequences, 46% of which appear only once. The source material was blood. These receptors were obtained from a man older than 75 in good health.

V and J are TRBV12-3 or TRBV12-4 and TRBJ2-3; 7 bases are shared with TRBD1. The V gene end was trimmed by 5 bases and the J gene end by 2 bases; junction bases not matched to a gene: 4. The CDR3 extends over 14 amino acids. The CDR3 DNA sequence: TGTGCCAGCAGTCCGACAGGGCCCACAGATACGCAGTATTTT. Protein: CASSPTGPTDTQYF.

The rearrangement uses TRBV11-2 and TRBJ2-3; TRBD1 matches 9 bases. This CDR3 region has 16 residues. The germline V gene has CDR1 SGHAT and CDR2 FQNNGV. V was pared by 5 bases and J by 3 bases, with 9 bases of the junction left unmatched. CDR3 region: CASSPEWDRVTDTQYF. As DNA, the CDR3 is TGTGCCAGCAGCCCCGAGTGGGACAGGGTGACAGATACGCAGTATTTT. Full variable domain (missing parts from reference TRBV11-2 and TRBJ2-3): EAGVAQSPRYKIIEKRQSVAFWCNPISGHATLYWYQQILGQGPKLLIQFQNNGVVDDSQLPKDRFSAERLKGVDSTLKIQPAKLEDSAVYLCASSPEWDRVTDTQYFGPGTRLTVL.

J is TRBJ2-7 and V is TRBV7-3, with no clear D. The CDR3 runs 13 residues. Trimming removed 4 bases from V and 7 bases from J, with 14 bases in between. CDR1 SGHTA and CDR2 FQGTGA come from the germline V gene. CDR3: CASSSLTYNEQYF. The CDR3 DNA follows: TGTGCCAGCAGCTCCCTTACCTACAATGAGCAGTACTTC.

The rearrangement joins TRBV5-1 to TRBJ2-3, with D maybe TRBD2 (7 bases). V lost 10 bases and J 5 bases, leaving 20 bases between the germline ends. The CDR3 covers 14 residues. The germline CDR1 and CDR2 sequences are SGHRS and YFSETQ. The CDR3 nucleotides read TGCGCCGGCTCATCTAGCGGAGGGGGAGATACGCAGTATTTT. Protein product: CAGSSSGGGDTQYF.

In this sample, this clonotype turned up a few times. The chain carries TRBV12-3 or TRBV12-4 and TRBJ2-3; D perhaps matches TRBD2 (6 bases). Trimming stripped 6 bases from V and 6 bases from J, with 16 bases between. This CDR3 comprises 14 residues. The CDR3 region has the DNA TGTGCCAGCAGCTTTAGCGGAGAGGAGGATACGCAGTATTTT. Its protein is CASSFSGEEDTQYF.

The CDR3 DNA is TGTGCCAGCAGCCCCCGAGGAGTAGGTGACGGGGAAGAATACACCTTC. Its translation: CASSPRGVGDGEEYTF. V gene TRBV7-9 combines with J gene TRBJ1-2; no definite D call. This CDR3 contains 16 residues. Germline V gene lookup returns CDR1 SEHNR and CDR2 FQNEAQ (reference sequence). The ends were cut back, 5 bases at V and 11 bases at J, with 27 bases in the middle.

Only a few counts were recorded for this clonotype. The rearrangement links TRBV5-1 to TRBJ2-5; tentatively, D is TRBD1 or TRBD2 (5 bases each). Looked up from germline, CDR1 is SGHRS and CDR2 is YFSETQ. Deletions cut 4 bases from V and 13 bases from J, with 14 bases between. The CDR3 is made up of 11 amino acids. DNA of the CDR3: TGCGCCAGCAGCCAGGTGGGGGAGTTGTACTTC. This sequence encodes CASSQVGELYF.

J is TRBJ2-1 and V is TRBV29-1; the match to TRBD2 covers 7 bases. V trimming: 4 bases; J trimming: 1 base; junction bases outside the gene matches: 4. Germline CDR1 reads SQVTM; CDR2 reads ANQGSEA. CDR3 size: 14 residues. The chain's CDR3 is CSVGRSGSYNEQFF. The DNA for the CDR3 is TGCAGCGTTGGTCGTAGCGGGTCCTACAATGAGCAGTTCTTC.

As to this clonotype: A much larger clone differs by one base, so this may be a read error. This chain connects TRBV20-1 to TRBJ2-1; no firm D call. Trimming took off 6 bases at V and 13 bases at J, with 19 bases between the two ends. Germline V CDR1 and CDR2: DFQATT, SNEGSKA (reference sequence). This CDR3 spans 12 amino acids. This CDR3 is CSALHLQETQFF. Here the CDR3 DNA reads TGCAGTGCCTTACACCTACAAGAGACCCAGTTCTTC.

With regard to this clonotype: A much larger clone sits a single nucleotide away, making a read error possible. The gene calls are TRBV7-2 and TRBJ2-3, with D perhaps TRBD2 (5 bases). Germline loops: CDR1 SGHTA, CDR2 FQGNSA. The CDR3 is made up of 15 amino acids. The DNA for the CDR3 is TGTGCCAGCAGCTTAGCTGCGGGTCGAACAGATGCGCAGTATTTT. Its protein product is CASSLAAGRTDAQYF.

This clonotype was counted many times. The chain carries TRBV5-1 and TRBJ2-3; 8 bases line up with TRBD2. CDR3 size: 15 residues. The germline CDR1 and CDR2 sequences are SGHRS and YFSETQ. V gave up 4 bases and J gave up 4 bases; unmatched junction bases: 8. In DNA, the CDR3 is TGCGCCAGCAGCCCGGAATGGCGGGAGGCAGATACGCAGTATTTT. Residues: CASSPEWREADTQYF. The full variable domain, completed using reference TRBV5-1 and TRBJ2-3, is KAGVTQTPRYLIKTRGQQVTLSCSPISGHRSVSWYQQTPGQGLQFLFEYFSETQRNKGNFPGRFSGRQFSNSRSEMNVSTLELGDSALYLCASSPEWREADTQYFGPGTRLTVL.

This chain uses TRBV10-1 with TRBJ2-3; TRBD1 matches 7 bases. The germline V gene has CDR1 WNHNN and CDR2 SYGVQD (reference sequence). This CDR3 contains 15 residues. V shed 8 bases and J 1 base; nucleotides not matched to a gene: 9. CDR3 DNA sequence: TGCGCCAGCGGCGATAGACAGGGTGGCACAGATACGCAGTATTTT. Its translation: CASGDRQGGTDTQYF.

The rearrangement joins TRBV12-3 or TRBV12-4 to TRBJ2-1; D is uncertain. Trimming left V 3 bases short and J 5 bases short, with 11 bases between. This CDR3 has 14 residues. CDR3 amino acids: CASSLQLGHNEQFF. CDR3 DNA: TGTGCCAGCAGTTTGCAGCTAGGGCACAATGAGCAGTTCTTC.

This chain links TRBV4-3 with TRBJ2-1; 9 nucleotides match TRBD2. The germline gives CDR1 LGHNA, CDR2 YSLEER. With 1 base clipped from V and 7 bases from J, the junction kept 11 bases outside the gene matches. The CDR3 has 17 residues. The CDR3 nucleotides are TGCGCCAGCAGCCAAGCGGGCGGGGGGGCCGTGAGGAATGAGCAGTTCTTC. Residues: CASSQAGGGAVRNEQFF.

The CDR3: CASSIGTIGTDSYNEQFF. CDR3 coding DNA: TGTGCCAGCAGCATAGGGACCATTGGCACTGACTCCTACAATGAGCAGTTCTTC. This rearrangement joins TRBV11-3 to TRBJ2-1; D is perhaps TRBD1 or TRBD2 (5 bases each). V lost 5 bases and J lost 0, with 20 bases in between. The CDR3 is made up of 18 amino acids. Germline assignment: CDR1 SGHNT and CDR2 YENEEA.

The genes are TRBV5-5 and TRBJ2-7, with 11 positions matching TRBD2. The germline V gene encodes CDR1 SGHKS and CDR2 YYEKEE (reference sequence). The CDR3 runs to 13 residues. J gave up 7 bases and V 3 bases, and 3 bases lay outside the gene matches. The CDR3 bases are TGTGCCAGCAGCTCGACTAGCGGGAATGAGCAGTACTTC. Translating gives CASSSTSGNEQYF. Combining the CDR3 with reference TRBV5-5 and TRBJ2-7 gives the whole variable domain DAGVTQSPTHLIKTRGQQVTLRCSPISGHKSVSWYQQVLGQGPQFIFQYYEKEERGRGNFPDRFSARQFPNYSSELNVNALLLGDSALYLCASSSTSGNEQYFGPGTRLTVT.

V is TRBV3-1 and J is TRBJ2-1, with 9 bases that match TRBD1. V dropped 4 bases and J dropped 7; count of bases not matched to a gene: 17. Germline V CDR1 and CDR2: LGHDT, YNNKEL (reference sequence). The CDR3 sequence is 18 residues long. CDR3 DNA sequence: TGTGCCAGCAGCCTCCCAGCGGCAGGACAGGGGATGGTTAATGAGCAGTTCTTC. This encodes CASSLPAAGQGMVNEQFF.

The V call is TRBV6-2 or TRBV6-3, the J call TRBJ2-1; D gene unclear. This CDR3 is 13 amino acids long. Between the trimmed V and J ends, which lost 7 bases and 7 bases, there was a span of 14 bases. Germline V gives CDR1 MNHEY, CDR2 SVGEGT. CDR3 residues: CASTRGMGNEQFF. The CDR3 region has the DNA TGTGCCAGCACTCGCGGAATGGGAAATGAGCAGTTCTTC.

The V gene is TRBV7-2, the J gene TRBJ2-7; 7 bases fit TRBD1. V was clipped by 5 bases and J by 7 bases; unmatched bases: 14. The CDR3 spans 15 residues. Germline assignment: CDR1 SGHTA and CDR2 FQGNSA. CDR3 residues: CASSLHRGVGNEQYF. CDR3 sequence (DNA): TGTGCCAGCAGCCTCCACAGGGGTGTGGGTAATGAGCAGTACTTC.

This clonotype was detected a few times. The DNA of the CDR3 is TGTGCCAGCAGCTTAATGGTAGCTATTCGCACAGATACGCAGTATTTT. Translating gives CASSLMVAIRTDTQYF. The chain is built from TRBV7-2 and TRBJ2-3, with D hard to call. The CDR3 runs 16 residues. Trimming took 2 bases from V and 1 from J, leaving 13 bases between them. Per germline, CDR1 SGHTA and CDR2 FQGNSA.

The V and J genes are TRBV7-2 and TRBJ2-7, with D maybe TRBD2 (6 bases). The V end lost 5 bases, the J end lost 0 bases, and 14 bases lay between the germline ends. There are 15 residues in the CDR3. CDR1 is SGHTA and CDR2 is FQGNSA in the germline V gene. CDR3 nucleotides: TGTGCCAGCAGCCTACACGGGGGAAGCTCCTACGAGCAGTACTTC. It encodes CASSLHGGSSYEQYF.